These T cell receptor beta chains were read from a single sample in a study of long-term antiretroviral therapy in people with HIV. TCRdb's table, derived via immunoSEQ multiplex PCR, lists solely in-frame clones and lacks some. The top ten clones hold 4% to 6% of a sample with 23,000 or so clones, over 75% of them seen once. The starting material was unsorted PBMCs, obtained 0.3 years after starting antiretroviral therapy. All receptors derive from a man aged 45-65 years with HIV. Both conserved end residues are part of each CDR3. Each record gives: V gene, D gene, J gene, clone size, CDR3 protein, CDR3 DNA. D genes are given only for firm matches. A row's size may be missing; if present it is once, few, many or a size class.

V: TRBV10-3; D: TRBD2; J: TRBJ2-3; size: few; CDR3: CATEGTSGRPGFGTDTQYF; DNA: TGTGCCACCGAAGGGACTAGCGGGAGGCCTGGTTTCGGTACAGATACGCAGTATTTT
V: TRBV18; D: .; J: TRBJ1-2; size: .; CDR3: CASSSTVAFSSYGYTF; DNA: TGTGCCAGCTCGTCTACCGTCGCCTTTAGTAGCTATGGCTACACCTTC
V: TRBV10-3; D: .; J: TRBJ1-1; size: .; CDR3: CAISEGQTMNTEAFF; DNA: TGTGCCATCAGTGAGGGGCAGACCATGAACACTGAAGCTTTCTTT
V: TRBV6-6; D: .; J: TRBJ1-1; size: once; CDR3: CAGRDRNTEAFF; DNA: TGTGCCGGCCGTGACAGGAACACTGAAGCTTTCTTT
V: TRBV6-5; D: TRBD1; J: TRBJ2-7; size: .; CDR3: CASRRDSSYEQYF; DNA: TGTGCCAGCAGACGGGACAGCTCCTACGAGCAGTACTTC
V: TRBV6-5; D: TRBD2; J: TRBJ2-1; size: .; CDR3: CASSPGLAGYNEQFF; DNA: TGTGCCAGCAGTCCCGGGCTAGCGGGTTACAATGAGCAGTTCTTC
V: TRBV28; D: .; J: TRBJ2-4; size: .; CDR3: CASSLSLARALTNIQYF; DNA: TGTGCCAGCAGTTTAAGCTTGGCCCGGGCTCTCACTAACATTCAGTACTTC
V: TRBV28; D: TRBD1; J: TRBJ1-1; size: .; CDR3: CASSSPTGTEAFF; DNA: TGTGCCAGCAGTTCGCCGACAGGGACTGAAGCTTTCTTT
V: TRBV4-1; D: .; J: TRBJ1-1; size: .; CDR3: CASSQGLGHSNTEAFF; DNA: TGCGCCAGCAGCCAAGGGTTAGGTCATTCGAACACTGAAGCTTTCTTT
V: TRBV9; D: .; J: TRBJ1-4; size: .; CDR3: CASSESVSSNEKLFF; DNA: TGTGCCAGCAGTGAGTCCGTGTCCTCTAATGAAAAACTGTTTTTT
V: TRBV10-3; D: .; J: TRBJ1-4; size: .; CDR3: CAISESRPTSPGATNEKLFF; DNA: TGTGCCATCAGTGAGTCGCGGCCTACCTCCCCCGGGGCAACTAATGAAAAACTGTTTTTT
V: TRBV11-2; D: .; J: TRBJ1-3; size: .; CDR3: CASRQGTGNTIYF; DNA: TGTGCCAGCCGCCAGGGAACTGGAAACACCATATATTTT
V: TRBV6-5; D: .; J: TRBJ1-2; size: .; CDR3: CASSYSGGQTGYTF; DNA: TGTGCCAGCAGTTACTCGGGAGGTCAAACTGGCTACACCTTC
V: TRBV6-6; D: TRBD2; J: TRBJ2-3; size: once; CDR3: CASAPGLAESTDTQYF; DNA: TGTGCCAGCGCCCCCGGGCTAGCGGAAAGCACAGATACGCAGTATTTT
V: TRBV19; D: .; J: TRBJ1-5; size: once; CDR3: CASSPPGVMGANREPQHF; DNA: TGTGCCAGTAGTCCCCCCGGCGTTATGGGGGCGAACAGGGAGCCCCAGCATTTT
V: TRBV9; D: TRBD1; J: TRBJ1-5; size: .; CDR3: CASSPGGTGEVQPQHF; DNA: TGTGCCAGCAGCCCTGGGGGGACAGGGGAAGTTCAGCCCCAGCATTTT
V: TRBV27; D: TRBD2; J: TRBJ2-5; size: .; CDR3: CASRPSGRGETQYF; DNA: TGTGCCAGCAGACCGAGCGGGAGAGGCGAGACCCAGTACTTC
V: TRBV18; D: .; J: TRBJ2-7; size: .; CDR3: CASSPGKGPAYEQYF; DNA: TGTGCCAGCTCACCAGGGAAGGGTCCGGCCTACGAGCAGTACTTC
V: TRBV15; D: .; J: TRBJ2-3; size: .; CDR3: CATSRPGSLKDTQYF; DNA: TGTGCCACCAGCAGACCAGGGTCTCTGAAAGATACGCAGTATTTT
V: TRBV6-6; D: .; J: TRBJ2-7; size: .; CDR3: CASSRSSFYEQYF; DNA: TGTGCCAGCAGTCGGAGCTCTTTCTACGAGCAGTACTTC
V: TRBV5-1; D: .; J: TRBJ1-1; size: .; CDR3: CASSFKPPGGYTEAFF; DNA: TGCGCCAGCAGCTTTAAGCCCCCCGGAGGTTACACTGAAGCTTTCTTT
V: TRBV28; D: .; J: TRBJ2-1; size: .; CDR3: CASSLAYNEQFF; DNA: TGTGCCAGCAGTTTAGCGTACAATGAGCAGTTCTTC
V: TRBV7-9; D: TRBD1; J: TRBJ2-7; size: .; CDR3: CASSGRGRDHYEQYF; DNA: TGTGCCAGCAGCGGCAGGGGGCGAGACCACTACGAGCAGTACTTC
V: TRBV5-5; D: TRBD2; J: TRBJ2-2; size: .; CDR3: CASSLLAGNTGELFF; DNA: TGTGCCAGCAGCTTACTAGCGGGGAACACCGGGGAGCTGTTTTTT
V: TRBV15; D: TRBD1; J: TRBJ1-4; size: .; CDR3: CATSKRGTGNEKLFF; DNA: TGTGCCACCAGCAAGAGGGGGACAGGGAATGAAAAACTGTTTTTT
V: TRBV5-1; D: .; J: TRBJ2-3; size: .; CDR3: CASSPSSGDTQYF; DNA: TGCGCCAGCAGTCCTTCCAGTGGGGATACGCAGTATTTT
V: TRBV9; D: TRBD1; J: TRBJ1-4; size: once; CDR3: CASSLVAGTGSEKLFF; DNA: TGTGCCAGCAGCCTTGTAGCCGGGACAGGGAGTGAAAAACTGTTTTTT